A selection of T cell receptor beta chains follows, all from one sample in a study of siplizumab effects on memory and regulatory T cells. Sequencing used immunoSEQ multiplex PCR; TCRdb keeps in-frame clones, though not all of them. The table shows roughly 62,000 clones, with around 80% occurring only once. The sample consisted of memory CD4+ T cells sorted from blood. These receptors all come from a human donor in good health. Both conserved end residues are part of each CDR3. A D gene is named only where the DNA matches it firmly. The size of a clone is reported for some rows only, either as once, few or many, or as a class for expanded clones.

clone_size,d_call,j_call,v_call,cdr3_length,cdr3_nt,cdr3_aa
NA,NA,TRBJ1-1,TRBV5-1,17,TGCGCCAGCAGCTTGGAAGGGCGGCGGGGGCTCGGCACTGAAGCTTTCTTT,CASSLEGRRGLGTEAFF
few,NA,TRBJ1-6,TRBV10-3,14,TGTGCCATCAGTGCCAAGGTGGATAATTCACCCCTCCACTTT,CAISAKVDNSPLHF
once,TRBD1,TRBJ2-2,TRBV19,14,TGTGCCAGTTCGACAGGGCGGAACACCGGGGAGCTGTTTTTT,CASSTGRNTGELFF
NA,NA,TRBJ2-4,TRBV10-3,13,TGTGCCATCAGTGAAGGAGGGAACAACATTCAGTACTTC,CAISEGGNNIQYF
NA,TRBD1,TRBJ2-7,TRBV7-8,16,TGTGCCAGCAGCTTACTCCGGACAGGGAGAGGCTACGAGCAGTACTTC,CASSLLRTGRGYEQYF
once,TRBD1,TRBJ1-1,TRBV7-3,15,TGTGCCAGCAGCCAAAGCCGGGACAGCTGGGGGGAAGCTTTCTTT,CASSQSRDSWGEAFF
NA,TRBD2,TRBJ2-1,TRBV18,17,TGTGCCAGCTCACCTGCGACTAGCTCTGGGAGGGGCAATGAGCAGTTCTTC,CASSPATSSGRGNEQFF
NA,NA,TRBJ2-5,TRBV18,16,TGTGCCAGCTCACCGGGCCAGCGAAAAAGCGCGGAGACCCAGTACTTC,CASSPGQRKSAETQYF
NA,NA,TRBJ2-7,TRBV25-1,16,TGTGCCAGCAGTGAATATAAGGGCAGCACTATGTACGAGCAGTACTTC,CASSEYKGSTMYEQYF
NA,TRBD1,TRBJ1-2,TRBV5-6,14,TGTGCCAGCAGCTTGAGGGGGCTTAACTATGGCTACACCTTC,CASSLRGLNYGYTF
NA,NA,TRBJ1-2,TRBV11-2,15,TGTGCCAGCAGCTTTAGTGGGGGGGATTCCTATGGCTACACCTTC,CASSFSGGDSYGYTF
NA,NA,TRBJ1-2,TRBV5-1,13,TGCGCCAGCACCTTTTCTGCAGAGAATGGCTACACCTTC,CASTFSAENGYTF
NA,TRBD1,TRBJ2-7,TRBV7-9,17,TGTGCCAGCAGCTTAGACCAGGGACAGGGAGACTCCTACGAGCAGTACTTC,CASSLDQGQGDSYEQYF
NA,TRBD1,TRBJ1-2,TRBV4-3,17,TGCGCCAGCAGCCAAGAAGCCGGGACAGGGTATTTTGGGGGCTACACCTTC,CASSQEAGTGYFGGYTF
NA,TRBD1,TRBJ1-1,TRBV2,14,TGTGCCAGCTGTGGGACAGTCACGAACACTGAAGCTTTCTTT,CASCGTVTNTEAFF
NA,NA,TRBJ2-1,TRBV7-9,13,TGTGCCAGCAGCTTAGAGCCCTACAATGAGCAGTTCTTC,CASSLEPYNEQFF
NA,TRBD1,TRBJ2-3,TRBV7-9,15,TGTGCCAGCAGCGCTTCCGGGACAGGGCCAGATACGCAGTATTTT,CASSASGTGPDTQYF
NA,NA,TRBJ1-2,TRBV19,17,TGTGCCAGTACTCAACAGGGCCTCGCCGCCTCCAACTATGGCTACACCTTC,CASTQQGLAASNYGYTF
NA,NA,TRBJ1-1,TRBV28,14,TGTGCCAGCAGTTTGGGGCAGCTGAACACTGAAGCTTTCTTT,CASSLGQLNTEAFF
NA,NA,TRBJ2-2,TRBV7-9,19,TGTGCCAGCAGCGTACTGCTGGGGGCACGGGATCAATTTGCCGGGGAGCTGTTTTTT,CASSVLLGARDQFAGELFF
NA,NA,TRBJ2-7,TRBV12-5,11,TGTGCTAGTGGTTTACAGGGAAAGCAGTACTTC,CASGLQGKQYF
few,TRBD1,TRBJ1-1,TRBV6-1,14,TGTGCCAGTGAGAGAGACAGGGTAGGCACTGAAGCTTTCTTT,CASERDRVGTEAFF
NA,NA,TRBJ1-1,TRBV7-2,14,TGTGCCAGCACTCCCTTGGCGGGGGGCACTGAAGCTTTCTTT,CASTPLAGGTEAFF
NA,NA,TRBJ2-6,TRBV7-3,17,TGTGCCAGCAGCGGCCAGGGGCGGGGCTCTGGGGCCAACGTCCTGACTTTC,CASSGQGRGSGANVLTF
NA,NA,TRBJ2-1,TRBV9,15,TGTGCCAGCAGCGTAGTCCAACTGACACAGGGTGAGCAGTTCTTC,CASSVVQLTQGEQFF
few,TRBD1,TRBJ2-7,TRBV19,15,TGTGCCAGTAGTAGGGGACAGTCGAGCTCCTACGAGCAGTACTTC,CASSRGQSSSYEQYF
NA,NA,TRBJ2-3,TRBV7-8,15,TGTGCCAGCAGCTTGGGAATAGTTTTGGCAGATACGCAGTATTTT,CASSLGIVLADTQYF
NA,TRBD2,TRBJ2-2,TRBV5-4,17,TGCGCCAGCAGCCCTGGACTAGCGGGGGGTCGAACCGGGGAGCTGTTTTTT,CASSPGLAGGRTGELFF
NA,NA,TRBJ2-3,TRBV7-2,15,TGTGCCAGCAGCTTATCGCGGGTGGGGGCAGATACGCAGTATTTT,CASSLSRVGADTQYF